This TCR beta chain was sequenced during a study of type 1 regulatory T cells. Study summary: T-allo10 is a Tr1-enriched, alloantigen-specific CD4 T cell product made in vitro.

TCRdb fed the reads into MiXCR, producing one record per CDR3 protein. The sample lists over 5,000 distinct CDR3 sequences; around 26% were seen once. This clonotype has only a few counts. No antigen is known for it. Study conclusions and caveats: Tr1 cells had a more restricted TCR repertoire than non-Tr1 cells.

CDR1 DFQATT and CDR2 SNEGSKA come from the germline V gene (reference sequence). The length of the CDR3 is 14 residues. V lost 2 bases and J lost 4; bases outside the gene matches: 5. This sequence joins TRBV20-1 and TRBJ2-3; 8 nucleotides align to TRBD2. This receptor was identified in a human donor in good health. Sample: cultured type 1 regulatory T (Tr1) cells, either the whole culture or a sorted fraction (not recorded which). The chain's CDR3 is CSARSGGAADTQYF. DNA of the CDR3: TGCAGTGCTAGATCCGGGGGGGCCGCAGATACGCAGTATTTT.